This TCR beta chain was sequenced for a study of OX40 agonist ivuxolimab in advanced cancers. Study overall: The patients got ivuxolimab, which is an agonistic anti-OX40 (CD134) antibody. Two cutaneous melanoma patients and one hepatocellular carcinoma patient, three in all, had partial responses.

Study-level findings and limits: Also present in some nonresponders was a low level of normalized T-cell clonal expansion. On average, CD8+ T cells had more expanded clones than CD4+.

On this clone: The target antigen is unknown.

This CDR3 has 16 residues. Germline V lookup: CDR1 KGHSH, CDR2 LQKENI. V was clipped by 4 bases and J by 11 bases; unmatched bases: 15. Using immunoSEQ multiplex PCR, the repertoire was profiled, and TCRdb retains in-frame clones only, with some absent. This sample has 80,000 to 100,000 clones, with 90% found just once. The genes are TRBV18 and TRBJ2-5; 11 bases agree with TRBD1. This TCR came from an adult with an advanced solid tumor such as melanoma, head and neck, liver or kidney cancer. Specimen: CD4+ or CD8+ T cells sorted from blood, collected in a trial of the OX40 agonist ivuxolimab. The CDR3 here is CASSRSGTGGGLEQYF. The CDR3 DNA is TGTGCCAGCTCACGGTCCGGGACAGGGGGGGGTCTGGAGCAGTACTTC.